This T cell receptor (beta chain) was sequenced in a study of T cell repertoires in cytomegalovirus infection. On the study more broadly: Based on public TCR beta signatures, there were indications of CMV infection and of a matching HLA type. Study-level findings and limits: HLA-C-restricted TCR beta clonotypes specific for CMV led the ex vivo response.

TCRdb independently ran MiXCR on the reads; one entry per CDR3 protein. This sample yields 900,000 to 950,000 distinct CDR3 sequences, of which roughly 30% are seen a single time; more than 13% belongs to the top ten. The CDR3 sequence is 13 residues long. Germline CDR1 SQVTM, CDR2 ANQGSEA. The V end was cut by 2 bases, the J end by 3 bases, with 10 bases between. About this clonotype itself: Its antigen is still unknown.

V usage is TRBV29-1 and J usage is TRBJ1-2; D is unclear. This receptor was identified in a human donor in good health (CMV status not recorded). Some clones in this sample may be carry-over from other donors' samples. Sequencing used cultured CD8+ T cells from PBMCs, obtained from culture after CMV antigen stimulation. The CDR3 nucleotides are TGCAGCGTTGAACACGAGGAAGACTATGGCTACACCTTC. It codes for CSVEHEEDYGYTF.